This TCR beta chain emerged from a study of CD8+ T cells in alopecia areata. Described treatment: oral pan-JAK inhibitor, 5-10 mg twice daily. CDR1 and CDR2 (germline): PRHDT, FYEKMQ (reference sequence). The CDR3 sequence is 16 residues long. The V and J ends lost 5 bases and 3 bases, in that order; junction bases with no gene match: 6. Extraction and reverse transcription of RNA yielded cDNA as the sequencing template. Data came from immunoSEQ multiplex PCR; TCRdb stores just in-frame clones and leaves some out. The sample yields nearly 95,000 clones, around 71% seen once. The rearrangement joins TRBV13 to TRBJ2-1; TRBD2 matches 11 bases. The sequencing here drew on CD8+ T cells sorted from blood, taken at roughly week 45, from a patient treated with tofacitinib. The source is a human donor with alopecia areata. CDR3 sequence reads: CASSGSGGEFYNEQFF. The CDR3, as DNA: TGTGCCAGCAGCGGTAGCGGGGGGGAATTCTACAATGAGCAGTTCTTC.